This T cell receptor delta chain was retrieved from a study of in vitro expanded adult blood gammadelta T cells (dated by TCRdb to the early 2020s). Describing the broader study: Cells from each donor were stimulated separately with HMBPP, zoledronate or AbnobaViscum P, and the TRG and TRD CDR3 repertoires were sequenced for each condition. The TCR repertoire analysis included three subjects. General conclusions and limits of the study: All repertoires were derived from in vitro expanded cultures of healthy donor cells rather than from mistletoe-treated patients.

The sample's treatment or condition, from its label and the paper: AbnobaViscum Pini, a non-fermented European mistletoe (Viscum album, pine host) extract drug, approximately 1,000 ug/mL. Before expansion, PBMC were pulsed with around 1,000 ug/mL AbnobaViscum P for one day and were then washed three times. Expansion of the cultures lasted around 15 days, and IL-2 was replenished every 3 to 4 days. Once the one-day stimulant pulse was over, the cells were washed three times and then cultured in medium that contained about 91 U/mL IL-2. Before culture, peripheral blood mononuclear cells were isolated by Lymphoprep gradient centrifugation and were cryopreserved in liquid nitrogen. This clone was observed once. Its antigen specificity is not known. This DNA's translation differs at residue 4 from TCRdb's protein, which comes from a much larger clone; a read error is likely, and the protein shown is translated from the DNA. Other DNA sequences from this sample encode an identical CDR3 as well.

The library was produced with 5' RACE. For each sample, RNA was extracted from about 10,000 sorted cells with the RNeasy Micro Kit. Libraries were prepared using template-switch reverse transcription and then PCR amplification of the CDR3gamma and CDR3delta regions. Sequencing of the amplicons was done on an Illumina MiSeq with the V2 300 kit, which yielded 150 bp paired-end reads. In the authors' own workflow: Read quality was checked with FastQC version 0.11.8. Reads were aligned to GenBank TRG or TRD reference genes with MiXCR version 3.0.3 to construct CDR3 sequences. Apart from TRDD assembly using 3 rather than 5 consecutive nucleotides, MiXCR was run with default parameters. VDJtools version 1.2.1 with default settings was used for repertoire analyses, including normalized Shannon-Wiener diversity, clonotype tracking and multidimensional scaling. CDR3 sequences that were out of frame or contained stop codons were removed from analysis. The public reads were reprocessed by TCRdb using CATT, and rows of matching DNA were later combined. TCRdb's processing, not the authors', yielded these V and J calls. The sample table lists some 390 delta-chain clones, 50% to 70% of them with a count of one. The top ten constitute approximately 56% of the sample.

Sequencing was performed on gamma-delta T cells from peripheral blood expanded in culture, taken from an in vitro culture stimulated with Abnoba P. The receptor's source is an adult in good health.

CDR3 sequence: CACGRLGDRSDKLIF. The bases read TGTGCCTGTGGTCGCCTGGGGGACAGGTCCGATAAACTCATCTTT. The sequence joins TRDV2 to TRDJ1; 8 central bases correspond to TRDD3. Compared with germline, V lacks 5 bases and J lacks 3 bases; bases without a gene match: 10. The germline V gene supplies CDR1 GEAIGNYY and CDR2 EKD. From cysteine to phenylalanine, the CDR3 is 15 amino acids long. Only the CDR3 region is kept as DNA, spanning 45 bases read in frame from base 1.